A single T cell receptor (beta chain) is shown here with its context. The data are from a study of blood T cell repertoires in COVID-19. Study-level information: COVID-19 samples, acute and convalescent, were from the United States, Italy and Spain. Nucleic acid was either cDNA or gDNA, and it came from T cells, B-cell-depleted T cells, or PBMCs.

How the authors handled the data: Reference gene primer amplification in the assay estimated nucleated cell counts. Clones were sequenced by immunoSEQ multiplex PCR, and TCRdb holds only the in-frame ones, with some missing. V, J and clone size are taken as reported in that table, and D and trimming were inferred from the DNA itself. Of approximately 170,000 clones listed, about 83% are singletons. Germline V gives CDR1 SGHNT, CDR2 YENEEA. Trimming pared 5 bases from V and 0 bases from J, leaving 7 bases between. CDR3 length equals 13 residues. This TCR derives from a middle-aged man who had recovered from COVID-19. Sequenced input: peripheral blood. This rearrangement joins TRBV11-3 to TRBJ2-5; D unresolved. The CDR3 bases are TGTGCCAGCAGCCCGACAAACCAAGAGACCCAGTACTTC. Its protein product is CASSPTNQETQYF.